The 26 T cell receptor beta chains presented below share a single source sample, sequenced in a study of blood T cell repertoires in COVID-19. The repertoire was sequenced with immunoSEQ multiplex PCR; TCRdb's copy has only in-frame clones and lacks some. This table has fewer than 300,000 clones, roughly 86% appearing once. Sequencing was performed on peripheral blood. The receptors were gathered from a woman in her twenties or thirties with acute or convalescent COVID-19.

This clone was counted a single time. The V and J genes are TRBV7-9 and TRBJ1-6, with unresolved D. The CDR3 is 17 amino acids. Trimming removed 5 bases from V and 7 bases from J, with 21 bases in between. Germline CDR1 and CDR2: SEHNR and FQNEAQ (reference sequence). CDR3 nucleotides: TGTGCCAGCAGCCGGTCAGTCCGGGAAGGTTTGAATTCACCCCTCCACTTT. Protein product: CASSRSVREGLNSPLHF. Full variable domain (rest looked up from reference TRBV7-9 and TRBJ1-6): DTGVSQNPRHKITKRGQNVTFRCDPISEHNRLYWYRQTLGQGPEFLTYFQNEAQLEKSRLLSDRFSAERPKGSFSTLEIQRTEQGDSAMYLCASSRSVREGLNSPLHFGNGTRLTVT.

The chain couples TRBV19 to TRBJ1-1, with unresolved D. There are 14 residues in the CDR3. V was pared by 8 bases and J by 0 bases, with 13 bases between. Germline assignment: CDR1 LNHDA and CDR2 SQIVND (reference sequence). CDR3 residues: CASVVRGLNTEAFF. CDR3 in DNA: TGTGCCAGTGTCGTAAGAGGGCTGAACACTGAAGCTTTCTTT.

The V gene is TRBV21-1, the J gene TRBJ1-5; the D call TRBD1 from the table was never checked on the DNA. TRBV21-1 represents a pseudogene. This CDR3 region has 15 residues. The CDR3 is CASSKGGDSNQPQHF. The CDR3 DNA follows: TGTGCCAGCAGCAAAGGGGGCGATAGCAATCAGCCCCAGCATTTT.

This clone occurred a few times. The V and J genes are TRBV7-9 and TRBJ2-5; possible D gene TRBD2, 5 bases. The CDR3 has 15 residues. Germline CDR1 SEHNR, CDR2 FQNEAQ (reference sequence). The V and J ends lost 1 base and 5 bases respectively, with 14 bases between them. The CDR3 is CASSLGASQAETQYF. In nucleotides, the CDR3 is TGTGCCAGCAGCTTAGGGGCTAGCCAGGCGGAGACCCAGTACTTC.

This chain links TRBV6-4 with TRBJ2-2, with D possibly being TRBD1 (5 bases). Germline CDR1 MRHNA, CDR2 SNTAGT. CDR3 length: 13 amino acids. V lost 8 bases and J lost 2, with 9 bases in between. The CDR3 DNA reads TGTGCCAGCGCCAGGGAAAACACCGGGGAGCTGTTTTTT. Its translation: CASARENTGELFF.

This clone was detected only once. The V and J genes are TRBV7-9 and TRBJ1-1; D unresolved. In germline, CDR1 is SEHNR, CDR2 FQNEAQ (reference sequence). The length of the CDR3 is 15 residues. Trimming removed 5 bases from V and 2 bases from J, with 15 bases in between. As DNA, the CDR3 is TGTGCCAGCAGCCGAGGACTATTCAACAACACTGAAGCTTTCTTT. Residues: CASSRGLFNNTEAFF.

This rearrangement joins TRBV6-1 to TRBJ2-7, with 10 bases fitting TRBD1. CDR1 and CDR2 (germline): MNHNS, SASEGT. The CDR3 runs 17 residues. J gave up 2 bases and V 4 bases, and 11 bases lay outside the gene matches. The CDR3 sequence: CASSGANLDRGTYEQYF. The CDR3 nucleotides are TGTGCCAGCAGTGGGGCGAATTTGGACAGGGGGACCTACGAGCAGTACTTC.

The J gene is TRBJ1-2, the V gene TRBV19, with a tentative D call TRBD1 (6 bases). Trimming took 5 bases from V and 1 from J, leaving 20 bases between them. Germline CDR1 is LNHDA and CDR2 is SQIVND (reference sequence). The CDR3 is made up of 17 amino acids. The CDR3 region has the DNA TGTGCCAGTAGTTATCTCGATACAGGACAGATTAACTATGGCTACACCTTC. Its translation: CASSYLDTGQINYGYTF.

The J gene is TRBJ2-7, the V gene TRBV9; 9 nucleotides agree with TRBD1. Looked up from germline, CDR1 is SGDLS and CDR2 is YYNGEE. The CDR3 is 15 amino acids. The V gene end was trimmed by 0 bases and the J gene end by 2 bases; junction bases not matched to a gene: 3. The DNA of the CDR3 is TGTGCCAGCAGCGTAGAAGGGACAGGGCCCTACGAGCAGTACTTC. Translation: CASSVEGTGPYEQYF.

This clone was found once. The CDR3 protein is CASSFWGQGETPTFF. In DNA form, the CDR3 reads TGTGCCAGCAGTTTTTGGGGACAGGGGGAAACTCCAACTTTCTTT. The gene calls are TRBV27 and TRBJ1-1, with 11 bases identical to TRBD1. The V segment lost 3 bases and the J segment 12 bases; nucleotides outside the gene matches: 12. The length of the CDR3 is 15 residues. Germline V gene lookup returns CDR1 MNHEY and CDR2 SMNVEV (reference sequence).

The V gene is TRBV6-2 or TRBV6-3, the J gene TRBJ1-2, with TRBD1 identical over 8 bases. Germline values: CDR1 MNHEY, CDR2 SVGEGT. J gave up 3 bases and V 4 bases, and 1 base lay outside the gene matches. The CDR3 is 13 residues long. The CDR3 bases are TGTGCCAGCAGTTCGGACAGGGACTATGGCTACACCTTC. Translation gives CASSSDRDYGYTF.

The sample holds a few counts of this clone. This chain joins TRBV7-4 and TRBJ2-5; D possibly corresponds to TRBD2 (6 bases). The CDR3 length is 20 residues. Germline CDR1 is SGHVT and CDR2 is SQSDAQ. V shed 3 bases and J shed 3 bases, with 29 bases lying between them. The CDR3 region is CASSFRPWGVAEFKKETQYF. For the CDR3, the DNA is TGTGCCAGCAGCTTCAGACCTTGGGGGGTTGCGGAATTTAAGAAAGAGACCCAGTACTTC.

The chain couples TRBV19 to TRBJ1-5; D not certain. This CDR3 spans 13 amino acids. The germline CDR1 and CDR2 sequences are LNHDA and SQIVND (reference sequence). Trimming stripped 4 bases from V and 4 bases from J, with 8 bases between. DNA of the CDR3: TGTGCCAGTAGTAACAGACTAAATCAGCCCCAGCATTTT. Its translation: CASSNRLNQPQHF.

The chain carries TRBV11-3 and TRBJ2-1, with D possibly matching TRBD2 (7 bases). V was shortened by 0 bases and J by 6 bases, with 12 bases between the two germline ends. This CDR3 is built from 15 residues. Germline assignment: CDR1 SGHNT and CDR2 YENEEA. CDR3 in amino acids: CASSLDWGGGNEQFF. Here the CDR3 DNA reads TGTGCCAGCAGCTTAGACTGGGGAGGGGGCAATGAGCAGTTCTTC.

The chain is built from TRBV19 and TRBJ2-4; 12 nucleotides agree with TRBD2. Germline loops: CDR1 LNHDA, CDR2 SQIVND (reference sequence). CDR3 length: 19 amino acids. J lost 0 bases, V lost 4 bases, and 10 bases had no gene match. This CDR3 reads CASSRGGGLAGLAKNIQYF. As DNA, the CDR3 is TGTGCCAGTAGTAGAGGGGGAGGACTAGCGGGGTTAGCCAAAAACATTCAGTACTTC.

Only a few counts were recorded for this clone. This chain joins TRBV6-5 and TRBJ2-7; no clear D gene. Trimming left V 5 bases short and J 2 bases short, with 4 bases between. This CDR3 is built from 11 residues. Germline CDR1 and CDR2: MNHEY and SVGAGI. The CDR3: CASSTAYEQYF. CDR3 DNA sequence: TGTGCCAGCAGTACGGCCTACGAGCAGTACTTC.

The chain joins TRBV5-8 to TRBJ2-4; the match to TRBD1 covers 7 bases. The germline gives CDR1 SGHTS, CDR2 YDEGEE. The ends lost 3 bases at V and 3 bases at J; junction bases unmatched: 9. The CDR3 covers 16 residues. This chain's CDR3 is CASSSLGQPGKNIQYF. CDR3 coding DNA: TGTGCCAGCAGCTCGTTGGGACAGCCTGGCAAAAACATTCAGTACTTC.

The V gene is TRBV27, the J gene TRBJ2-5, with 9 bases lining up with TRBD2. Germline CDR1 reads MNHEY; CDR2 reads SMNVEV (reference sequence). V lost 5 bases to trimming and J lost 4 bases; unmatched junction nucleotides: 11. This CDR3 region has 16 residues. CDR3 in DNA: TGTGCCAGCAGTGCGACCGGCAATAGCGGGAGAGAGACCCAGTACTTC. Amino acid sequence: CASSATGNSGRETQYF.

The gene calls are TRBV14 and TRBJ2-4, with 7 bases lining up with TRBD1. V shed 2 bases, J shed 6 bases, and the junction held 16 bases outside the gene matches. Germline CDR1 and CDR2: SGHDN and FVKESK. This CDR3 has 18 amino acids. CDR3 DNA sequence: TGTGCCAGCAGCCAATTCGGGAAGGGGGCCTTCTACGGAAACATTCAGTACTTC. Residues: CASSQFGKGAFYGNIQYF.

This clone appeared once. The CDR3 protein is CASSRDRGRVEQFF. CDR3 DNA sequence: TGTGCCAGTAGTCGGGACAGGGGGCGGGTTGAGCAGTTCTTC. J is TRBJ2-1 and V is TRBV19, with 12 bases fitting TRBD1. The CDR3 runs to 14 residues. The V and J ends lost 5 bases and 9 bases, in that order; junction bases with no gene match: 5. Germline CDR1 reads LNHDA; CDR2 reads SQIVND (reference sequence).

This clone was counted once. DNA of the CDR3: TGTGCCACCAGTGATACTCTGTCCAATGAGCAGTTCTTC. Translated: CATSDTLSNEQFF. V is TRBV24-1 and J is TRBJ2-1, with D uncertain. CDR3 length: 13 amino acids. V was trimmed by 3 bases and J by 6 bases, leaving 8 bases between them. Germline lookup yields CDR1 KGHDR and CDR2 SFDVKD.

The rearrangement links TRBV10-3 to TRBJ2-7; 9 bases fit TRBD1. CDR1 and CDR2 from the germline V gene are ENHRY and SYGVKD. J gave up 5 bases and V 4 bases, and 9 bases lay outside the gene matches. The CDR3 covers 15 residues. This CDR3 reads CAISGPGQGVDEQYF. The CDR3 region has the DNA TGTGCCATCAGTGGACCGGGACAGGGTGTGGACGAGCAGTACTTC.

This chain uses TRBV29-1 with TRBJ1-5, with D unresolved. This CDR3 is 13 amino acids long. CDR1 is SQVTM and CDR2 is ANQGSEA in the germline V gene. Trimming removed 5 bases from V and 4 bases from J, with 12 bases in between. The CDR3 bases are TGCAGCGTTCGACGGGAGGGTAATCAGCCCCAGCATTTT. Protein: CSVRREGNQPQHF.

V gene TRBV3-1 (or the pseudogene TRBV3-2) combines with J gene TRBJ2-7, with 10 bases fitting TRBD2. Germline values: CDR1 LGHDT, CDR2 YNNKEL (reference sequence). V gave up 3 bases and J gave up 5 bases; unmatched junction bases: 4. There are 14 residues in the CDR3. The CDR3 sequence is CASSQSGRVNEQYF. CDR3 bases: TGTGCCAGCAGCCAGAGCGGGAGGGTCAACGAGCAGTACTTC.

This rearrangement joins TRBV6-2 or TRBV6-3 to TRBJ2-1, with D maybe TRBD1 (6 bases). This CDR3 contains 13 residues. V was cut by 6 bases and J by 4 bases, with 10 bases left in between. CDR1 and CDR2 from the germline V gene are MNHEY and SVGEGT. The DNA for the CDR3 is TGTGCCAGCAGCTCAACAGGGTACAATGAGCAGTTCTTC. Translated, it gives CASSSTGYNEQFF.

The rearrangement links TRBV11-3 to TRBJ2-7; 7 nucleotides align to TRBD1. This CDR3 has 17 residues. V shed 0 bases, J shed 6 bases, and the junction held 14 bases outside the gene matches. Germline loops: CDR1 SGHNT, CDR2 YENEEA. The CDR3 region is CASSLDIGTATFGEQYF. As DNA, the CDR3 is TGTGCCAGCAGCTTAGATATTGGGACAGCTACTTTCGGCGAGCAGTACTTC.